This T cell receptor beta chain was retrieved from a study of control samples from healthy donors and cancer patients. Clones were read by immunoSEQ multiplex PCR, and TCRdb kept only the in-frame ones, dropping some. The profile shows around 80,000 clones, 91% of them singletons. This CDR3 has 14 residues. CDR1 MNHEY and CDR2 SVGEGT come from the germline V gene. V was shortened by 6 bases and J by 3 bases, with 14 bases between the two germline ends. The chain has TRBV6-2 or TRBV6-3 and TRBJ1-2; tentative D call: TRBD1 (6 bases). This receptor was identified in a man aged 45-65 years in good health. The sample consisted of blood. The CDR3 DNA sequence: TGTGCCAGCAGCCCCAGGGGTTACTACTATGGCTACACCTTC. Translated: CASSPRGYYYGYTF.